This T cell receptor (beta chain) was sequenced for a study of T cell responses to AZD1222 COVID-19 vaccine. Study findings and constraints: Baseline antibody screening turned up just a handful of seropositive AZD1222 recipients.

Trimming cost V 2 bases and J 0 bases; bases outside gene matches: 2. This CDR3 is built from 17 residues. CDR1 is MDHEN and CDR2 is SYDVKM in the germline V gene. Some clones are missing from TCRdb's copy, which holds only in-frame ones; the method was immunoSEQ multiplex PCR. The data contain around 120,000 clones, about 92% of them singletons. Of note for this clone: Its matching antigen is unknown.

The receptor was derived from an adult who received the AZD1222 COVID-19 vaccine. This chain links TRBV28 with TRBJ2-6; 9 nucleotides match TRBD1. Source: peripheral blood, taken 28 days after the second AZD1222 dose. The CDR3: CASSLATGGSGANVLTF. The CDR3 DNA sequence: TGTGCCAGCAGTTTAGCGACAGGGGGCTCTGGGGCCAACGTCCTGACTTTC.